Following are 18 T cell receptor beta chains from one sample sequenced in a study of T cells in Graves' hyperthyroidism and ophthalmopathy. Template material for amplifying TCR beta CDR3 regions consisted of RNA transcripts. HTBI primers were used for first-round RT-PCR of the TCR CDR3. TCRdb called the multiplex PCR reads again in MiXCR, with one record for every CDR3 protein. The table has a few hundred thousand distinct CDR3 sequences, about 14% seen once. Specimen: blood. The receptors originated from a woman aged 30 to 39 with Graves' ophthalmopathy.

In its sample, this clonotype was seen many times. The rearrangement joins TRBV28 to TRBJ2-7; D remains ambiguous. The CDR3 contains 15 residues. From germline, CDR1 is MDHEN and CDR2 SYDVKM. V lost 7 bases to trimming and J lost 3 bases, with 19 bases between them. The CDR3 loop reads CASTTPVRPGYEQYF. CDR3 nucleotide sequence: TGTGCCAGCACCACCCCCGTGCGTCCGGGCTACGAGCAGTACTTC.

There are many counts of this clonotype. The rearrangement uses TRBV3-1 and TRBJ2-1, with no clear D. The CDR3 length is 11 residues. Trimming took off 0 bases at V and 11 bases at J, with 5 bases between the two ends. CDR1 is LGHDT and CDR2 is YNNKEL in the germline V gene (reference sequence). The CDR3 DNA sequence: TGTGCCAGCAGCCAAGATTCTAAGCAGTTCTTC. This translates into CASSQDSKQFF.

There are many counts of this clonotype. This chain connects TRBV5-1 to TRBJ2-3; maybe TRBD1 (6 bases). The CDR3 totals 15 residues. V was clipped by 2 bases and J by 2 bases, with 12 bases between them. CDR1 and CDR2 from the germline V gene are SGHRS and YFSETQ. The CDR3 spells CASSFDRLNTDTQYF. CDR3 nucleotide sequence: TGCGCCAGCAGCTTTGACAGGTTAAACACAGATACGCAGTATTTT.

This clonotype was found many times. The CDR3 DNA sequence: TGTGCCAGCTCACCGCGGGGCGCGGGGGTATCATATCAGCCCCAGCATTTT. Encoded protein: CASSPRGAGVSYQPQHF. V and J are TRBV18 and TRBJ1-5; perhaps TRBD1 as D (5 bases). The CDR3 is 17 residues long. Between the trimmed V and J ends, which lost 3 bases and 5 bases, there was a span of 20 bases. In germline, CDR1 is KGHSH, CDR2 LQKENI.

This clonotype was picked up many times. The CDR3 DNA reads TGTGCCAGCAGCCCCAACCCGAACAGGGGGCCATTTGAGACCCAGTACTTC. It codes for CASSPNPNRGPFETQYF. The chain links TRBV28 to TRBJ2-5; TRBD1 matches 9 bases. Per the germline V gene, CDR1 is MDHEN and CDR2 is SYDVKM. V was clipped by 6 bases and J by 5 bases; unmatched bases: 16. CDR3 size: 17 residues.

This clonotype was observed at least ten times. This sequence joins TRBV18 and TRBJ1-6; 7 nucleotides agree with TRBD1. CDR1 and CDR2 (germline): KGHSH, LQKENI. CDR3 size: 16 residues. V lost 3 bases and J lost 0; bases outside the gene matches: 2. CDR3 region: CASSPRDSSYNSPLHF. CDR3 sequence (DNA): TGTGCCAGCTCACCGCGGGACAGCTCCTATAATTCACCCCTCCACTTT.

The chain links TRBV7-3 to TRBJ2-3, with 10 bases matching TRBD2. Germline V gene lookup returns CDR1 SGHTA and CDR2 FQGTGA. The CDR3 is 16 residues long. After removal of 1 base from V and 5 bases from J, the junction contained 6 bases not matched to a gene. CDR3 nucleotide sequence: TGTGCCAGCAGCTTAATGAGCGGGGGGGTTGGAGATACGCAGTATTTT. Residues: CASSLMSGGVGDTQYF.

This chain joins TRBV19 and TRBJ2-1; no reliable D call. The CDR3 extends over 14 amino acids. Germline lookup yields CDR1 LNHDA and CDR2 SQIVND (reference sequence). V gave up 7 bases and J gave up 8 bases, with 18 bases separating them. The CDR3 reads CASNSVSGGDEQFF. DNA of the CDR3: TGTGCCAGTAATAGTGTCTCAGGCGGCGATGAGCAGTTCTTC.

Only a few counts were recorded for this clonotype. This rearrangement joins TRBV19 to TRBJ2-6; 11 bases match TRBD1. The length of the CDR3 is 19 residues. V was clipped by 5 bases and J by 0 bases; unmatched bases: 9. Germline CDR1 is LNHDA and CDR2 is SQIVND (reference sequence). The CDR3 DNA follows: TGTGCCAGTAGTTTTATGCCCGGGACAGGGGGCTCTGGGGCCAACGTCCTGACTTTC. It specifies CASSFMPGTGGSGANVLTF. The full variable domain, with the rest looked up from reference TRBV19 and TRBJ2-6, is DGGITQSPKYLFRKEGQNVTLSCEQNLNHDAMYWYRQDPGQGLRLIYYSQIVNDFQKGDIAEGYSVSREKKESFPLTVTSAQKNPTAFYLCASSFMPGTGGSGANVLTFGAGSRLTVL.

This clonotype was observed at least ten times. The chain carries TRBV18 and TRBJ2-7; tentative D call: TRBD1 (5 bases). The V end lost 1 base, the J end lost 5 bases, and 9 bases lay between the germline ends. This CDR3 has 13 amino acids. Germline V lookup: CDR1 KGHSH, CDR2 LQKENI. For the CDR3, the DNA is TGTGCCAGCTCACCACGGGAAGGGGACGAGCAGTACTTC. Its translation is CASSPREGDEQYF.

There are many counts of this clonotype. The DNA of the CDR3 is TGCAGTGCTAGAAGGCGGGACCCCTACGAGCAGTACTTC. This codes for CSARRRDPYEQYF. The chain links TRBV20-1 to TRBJ2-7, with TRBD2 as a possible D gene (6 bases). The CDR3 totals 13 residues. Looked up from germline, CDR1 is DFQATT and CDR2 is SNEGSKA (reference sequence). V lost 2 bases and J lost 2, with 10 bases in between.

This clonotype was observed a few times. This rearrangement joins TRBV24-1 to TRBJ2-3, with unresolved D. Germline V gives CDR1 KGHDR, CDR2 SFDVKD. This CDR3 is built from 13 residues. The V and J ends lost 5 bases and 2 bases respectively, with 7 bases between them. CDR3 nucleotide sequence: TGTGCCACCAGTGCCCACAACACAGATACGCAGTATTTT. This codes for CATSAHNTDTQYF.

In its sample, this clonotype was seen many times. The V call is TRBV11-2, the J call TRBJ2-3; D possibly corresponds to TRBD2 (6 bases). The CDR3 has 15 residues. Per the germline V gene, CDR1 is SGHAT and CDR2 is FQNNGV. V was clipped by 4 bases and J by 0 bases, with 11 bases between them. The CDR3 is CASSSGGTSTDTQYF. The CDR3 bases are TGTGCCAGCAGCTCTGGGGGGACTAGCACAGATACGCAGTATTTT.

This clonotype came up many times. The chain recombines TRBV6-2 or TRBV6-3 with TRBJ2-2, with unresolved D. Looked up from germline, CDR1 is MNHEY and CDR2 is SVGEGT. CDR3 length equals 13 residues. V lost 4 bases to trimming and J lost 4 bases, with 7 bases between them. The CDR3 coding sequence is TGTGCCAGCAGTTTCTGGGGCACCGGGGAGCTGTTTTTT. Translation: CASSFWGTGELFF.

This clonotype was observed at least ten times. The V and J genes are TRBV5-1 and TRBJ2-4, with D tentatively TRBD2 (6 bases). V gave up 2 bases and J gave up 2 bases, with 14 bases separating them. Germline V gives CDR1 SGHRS, CDR2 YFSETQ. The CDR3 spans 16 residues. In DNA, the CDR3 is TGCGCCAGCAGCTTCCCTCTGGAGGGGCCCAAAAACATTCAGTACTTC. Translation: CASSFPLEGPKNIQYF.

This clonotype was detected ten times or more. This sequence joins TRBV20-1 and TRBJ2-7, with 8 bases identical to TRBD2. In germline, CDR1 is DFQATT, CDR2 SNEGSKA (reference sequence). CDR3 length: 14 amino acids. V shed 0 bases and J 4 bases; nucleotides not matched to a gene: 5. The CDR3 bases are TGCAGTGCTAGAGATTCGGGGGGGCCGTACGAGCAGTACTTC. This encodes CSARDSGGPYEQYF.

Many counts were recorded for this clonotype. The chain joins TRBV20-1 to TRBJ2-2; 8 bases are shared with TRBD2. V trimming: 4 bases; J trimming: 7 bases; junction bases outside the gene matches: 5. From germline, CDR1 is DFQATT and CDR2 SNEGSKA (reference sequence). The CDR3 totals 13 residues. CDR3 sequence: CSAISGAGGELFF. Here the CDR3 DNA reads TGCAGTGCTATTAGCGGGGCTGGCGGGGAGCTGTTTTTT.

This clonotype was recorded at least ten times. The chain carries TRBV2 and TRBJ1-1, with D perhaps TRBD1 (5 bases). The germline V gene encodes CDR1 SNHLY and CDR2 FYNNEI. CDR3 length equals 15 residues. V shed 2 bases and J shed 4 bases, with 14 bases lying between them. CDR3 in DNA: TGTGCCAGCAGTGAACGAGGGGCAAAGGGCACTGAAGCTTTCTTT. Amino acid sequence: CASSERGAKGTEAFF.